This section outlines one T cell receptor (beta chain) sequence together with its context. Germline CDR1 reads MGHDK; CDR2 reads SYGVNS. V shed 6 bases and J 6 bases; nucleotides not matched to a gene: 15. There are 16 residues in the CDR3. These data belong to a study of blood T cell repertoires in COVID-19. In the study overall: Collection of acute and convalescent COVID-19 samples took place in the United States, Italy and Spain. The analysed material was cDNA or gDNA that came from T cells, B-cell-depleted T cells, or PBMCs.

Authors' data handling: Reference gene primer amplification in the assay estimated nucleated cell counts. Profiled with immunoSEQ multiplex PCR; TCRdb holds only in-frame clones, not every one. V and J calls and clone size are those listed in that table; D and trimming were worked out from the DNA. The sample includes around 120,000 clones, about 90% of them seen just once. The sequenced sample was peripheral blood. This receptor was identified in a woman in her forties or fifties with active or convalescent COVID-19. This chain joins TRBV25-1 and TRBJ2-3; TRBD2 agrees at 7 bases. The CDR3 DNA follows: TGTGCCAGCAGGCCAAACCGGGCGGGAGCTCCGGATACGCAGTATTTT. As protein: CASRPNRAGAPDTQYF.